Sequencing of this TCR beta chain was carried out in a study of cytomegalovirus exposure and HLA in healthy donors. The V gene's germline CDR1 is LGHNT and CDR2 FRNRAP. With 7 bases clipped from V and 9 bases from J, the junction kept 11 bases outside the gene matches. The CDR3 has 14 amino acids. In the case of this clone: Its antigen is not identified.

PCR involved 60 Vbeta and 13 Jbeta primers. The table came from immunoSEQ multiplex PCR; TCRdb's copy has only in-frame clones and leaves some out. This table holds about 95,000 clones, about 70% found once. The study's findings and limits: Later analysis identified a missense DCLRE1C variant that was linked to TCR beta V- and J-gene trimming.

This chain uses TRBV12-5 with TRBJ2-1, with 8 positions matching TRBD2. This clonotype was obtained from a man aged 55 to 69 in good health and CMV-seronegative. The sequencing sample was made of PBMCs. CDR3 region: CASDGRAGGGEQFF. The CDR3 DNA follows: TGTGCTAGTGACGGGAGGGCGGGGGGCGGTGAGCAGTTCTTC.